This T cell receptor (beta chain) was recovered during a study of metastatic and nonmetastatic thyroid tumors. In the study's own analysis: The study took CDR3 differences across clinicopathological groups and made a distant-metastasis classifier for papillary thyroid cancer from them. TCRdb recomputed clones from the PCR reads via MiXCR. These V and J calls derive from TCRdb rather than the authors' analysis. This sample yields some 19,000 clones, of which about 25% are seen a single time; around 3.3% belongs to the top ten. This clone has a count of ten or more. Not a single patient had been given any form of treatment at any point before undergoing thyroid surgery. Per the germline V gene, CDR1 is SEHNR and CDR2 is FQNEAQ (reference sequence). This CDR3 comprises 14 residues. Trimming at V came to 5 bases and at J to 7 bases, leaving 7 bases not matched to a gene.

The sequence derives from a male donor with papillary thyroid cancer or a benign thyroid nodule (not recorded which). Some clones in this sample may be carry-over from other donors' samples. V and J are TRBV7-9 and TRBJ2-1, with TRBD1 matching over 8 bases. What was sequenced was blood. CDR3 loop: CASSDRQGSNEQFF. The CDR3 DNA is TGTGCCAGCAGCGACCGACAGGGGTCAAATGAGCAGTTCTTC.